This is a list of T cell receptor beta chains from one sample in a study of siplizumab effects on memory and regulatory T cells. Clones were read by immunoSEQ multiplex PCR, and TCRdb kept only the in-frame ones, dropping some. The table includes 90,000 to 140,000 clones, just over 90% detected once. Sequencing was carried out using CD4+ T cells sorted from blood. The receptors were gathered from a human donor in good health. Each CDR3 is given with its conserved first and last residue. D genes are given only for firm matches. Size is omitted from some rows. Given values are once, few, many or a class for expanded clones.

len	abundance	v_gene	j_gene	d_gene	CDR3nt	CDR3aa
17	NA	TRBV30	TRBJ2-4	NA	TGTGCCTGGAGCCGCGGGACCTCGAGCCTAGCCAAAAACATTCAGTACTTC	CAWSRGTSSLAKNIQYF
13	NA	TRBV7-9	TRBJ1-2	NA	TGTGCCAGCAGCCCCTCCCGCGACTATGGCTACACCTTC	CASSPSRDYGYTF
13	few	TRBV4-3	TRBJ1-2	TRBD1	TGCGCCAGCAGCCAAGATACAGGGGATGGCTACACCTTC	CASSQDTGDGYTF
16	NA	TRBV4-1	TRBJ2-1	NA	TGCGCCAGCAGCCGGATCCGCAGGGGCGGGGACAATGAGCAGTTCTTC	CASSRIRRGGDNEQFF
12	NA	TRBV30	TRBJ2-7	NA	TGTGCCTGGTCCCACGCCACTACCGAGCAGTACTTC	CAWSHATTEQYF
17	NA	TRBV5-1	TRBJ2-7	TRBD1	TGCGCCAGCAGCCGAACCACAGGGGGCCTCCTTGGCTACGAGCAGTACTTC	CASSRTTGGLLGYEQYF
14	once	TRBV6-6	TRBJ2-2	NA	TGTGCCAGCAGTATACTCAAAGGAGCCGGGGAGCTGTTTTTT	CASSILKGAGELFF
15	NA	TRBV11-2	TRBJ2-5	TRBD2	TGTGCCAGCAGCTCCCCCCTAGCGGGGGTAGAGACCCAGTACTTC	CASSSPLAGVETQYF
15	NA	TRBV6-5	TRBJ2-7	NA	TGTGCCAGCAGTTACTCCCTTGTGACAGCCCACGAGCAGTACTTC	CASSYSLVTAHEQYF
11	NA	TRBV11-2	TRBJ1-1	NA	TGTGCCAGCAGCTTAAGGGCAGGGGCTTTCTTT	CASSLRAGAFF
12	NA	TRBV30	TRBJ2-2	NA	TGTGCCTGGAGTCCCGACACCGGGGAGCTGTTTTTT	CAWSPDTGELFF
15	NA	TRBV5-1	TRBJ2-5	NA	TGCGCCAGCAGCTTGGGGGGAGCTAGAGGGGAGACCCAGTACTTC	CASSLGGARGETQYF
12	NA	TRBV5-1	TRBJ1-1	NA	TGCGCCAGCAGCTTGGAGGGCACTGAAGCTTTCTTT	CASSLEGTEAFF
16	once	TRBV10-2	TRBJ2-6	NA	TGCGCCAGCAGTGACAGGATGAGCTCTGGGGCCAACGTCCTGACTTTC	CASSDRMSSGANVLTF
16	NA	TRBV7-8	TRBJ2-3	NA	TGTGCCAGCAGCCTAAGGGGACCTAGCACGACAGATACGCAGTATTTT	CASSLRGPSTTDTQYF
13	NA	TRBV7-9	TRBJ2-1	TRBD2	TGTGCCAGCAGACCCAGCGGGGGCGATGAGCAGTTCTTC	CASRPSGGDEQFF
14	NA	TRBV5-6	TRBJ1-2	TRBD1	TGTGCCAGCAGCTTGGGACAGGGGGCGTATGGCTACACCTTC	CASSLGQGAYGYTF
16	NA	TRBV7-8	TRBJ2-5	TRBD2	TGTGCCAGCAGCCGGGGGAGACTAGCGTACCAAGAGACCCAGTACTTC	CASSRGRLAYQETQYF
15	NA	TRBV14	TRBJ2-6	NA	TGTGCCAGCAGCCAGGTCCTCGCTGGGGCCAACGTCCTGACTTTC	CASSQVLAGANVLTF
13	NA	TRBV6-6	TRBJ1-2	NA	TGTGCCAGCAACTATCAGGGGTCCTATGGCTACACCTTC	CASNYQGSYGYTF
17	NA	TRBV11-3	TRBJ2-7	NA	TGTGCCAGCAGCTTCTGGGGGAAATGGGAGAGTACTGGCGAGCAGTACTTC	CASSFWGKWESTGEQYF
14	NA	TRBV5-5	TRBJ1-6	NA	TGTGCCAGCAGCCTGGGGCCAGGCTCTGGCACCCTCCACTTT	CASSLGPGSGTLHF
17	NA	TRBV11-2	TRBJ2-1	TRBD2	TGTGCCAGCAGCTCATATCTACTAGCGGGAGACTACAATGAGCAGTTCTTC	CASSSYLLAGDYNEQFF
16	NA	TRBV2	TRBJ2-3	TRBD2	TGTGCCAGCAGACTAGCGGGGGGGATAAGCACAGATACGCAGTATTTT	CASRLAGGISTDTQYF
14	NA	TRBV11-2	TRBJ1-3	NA	TGTGCCAGCAGCTTAGGGGGTGGAGGAAACACCATATATTTT	CASSLGGGGNTIYF
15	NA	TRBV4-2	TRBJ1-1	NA	TGTGCCAGCAGCCAAGGGGATGTGACGAACACTGAAGCTTTCTTT	CASSQGDVTNTEAFF
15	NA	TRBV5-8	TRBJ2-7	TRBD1	TGTGCCAGCAGCCTTCTCTCTGGACAGGGGGGAAGGCTGAACTTC	CASSLLSGQGGRLNF
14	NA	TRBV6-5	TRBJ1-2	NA	TGTGCCAGCAGTTCCTCCGGCAGGAACTATGGCTACACCTTC	CASSSSGRNYGYTF
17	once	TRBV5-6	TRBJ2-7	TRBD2	TGTGCCAGCAGCTCCCTGTTTAGCGGGAGGCCGAGGGACGAGCAGTACTTC	CASSSLFSGRPRDEQYF
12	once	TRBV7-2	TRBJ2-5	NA	TGTGCCAGCAGCTTAGCCGGGCTCAGTGAGTACTTC	CASSLAGLSEYF
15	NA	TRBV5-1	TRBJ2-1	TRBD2	TGCGCCAGCAGCTCTAGCGGGGGGGCCTACAATGAGCAGTTCTTC	CASSSSGGAYNEQFF
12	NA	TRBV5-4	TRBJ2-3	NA	TGTGCCAGCAGCTTGGACACAGATACGCAGTATTTT	CASSLDTDTQYF
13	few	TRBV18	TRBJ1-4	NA	TGTGCCAGCTCACCGGTAGGGGGTGAAAAACTGTTTTTT	CASSPVGGEKLFF
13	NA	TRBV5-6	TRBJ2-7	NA	TGTGCCAGCAGCTTGAGGGCAGCTTACGAGCAGTACTTC	CASSLRAAYEQYF
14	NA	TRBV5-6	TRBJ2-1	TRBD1	TGTGCCAGCAGCCGACGGCAGGGGGCCAATGAGCAGTTCTTC	CASSRRQGANEQFF
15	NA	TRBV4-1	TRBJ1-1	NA	TGCGCCAGCAGCCCAGGCGGGGCAGGGAGGCTCGGCGCTTTCTTT	CASSPGGAGRLGAFF
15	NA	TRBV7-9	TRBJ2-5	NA	TGTGCCAGCAGCTTAGTCTCCCGGTACCAAGAGACCCAGTACTTC	CASSLVSRYQETQYF
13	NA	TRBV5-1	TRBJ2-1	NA	TGCGCCAGCAGCTTGGTCCAGGCGGGTGAGCAGTTCTTC	CASSLVQAGEQFF
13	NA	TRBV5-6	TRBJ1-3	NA	TGTGCCAGCAGCTTTTTCTCTGGAAACACCATATATTTT	CASSFFSGNTIYF
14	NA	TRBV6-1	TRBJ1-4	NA	TGTGCCAGCAGTGGCGGCGGACTTAATGAAAAACTGTTTTTT	CASSGGGLNEKLFF
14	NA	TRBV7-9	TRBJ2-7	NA	TGTGCCAGCAGCAAACAGGGAGTCCACTACGAGCAGTACTTC	CASSKQGVHYEQYF
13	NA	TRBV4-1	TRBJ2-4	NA	TGCGCCAGCAGCCAATCCTCATTTAACATTCAGTACTTC	CASSQSSFNIQYF